This is a list of T cell receptor beta chains from one sample in a study of cytomegalovirus exposure and HLA in healthy donors. Measured with immunoSEQ multiplex PCR; TCRdb has only the in-frame clones, and not every one. The profile shows some 90,000 clones, 70% to 85% of them singletons. Sequenced material: PBMCs. Receptors were obtained from a man in his 60s in good health and CMV-seronegative. Each CDR3 is given with its conserved first and last residue. A D gene is named only where the DNA matches it firmly. A row's size may be missing; if present it is once, few, many or a size class.

>TRBJ1-4|NA|NA|TRBV4-3
CASSQDRDSEKLFF
TGCGCCAGCAGCCAAGATCGCGACAGCGAAAAACTGTTTTTT
>TRBJ2-6|NA|NA|TRBV10-1
CASSQHRSGANVLTF
TGCGCCAGCAGCCAACACCGCTCTGGGGCCAACGTCCTGACTTTC
>TRBJ2-7|TRBD1|NA|TRBV10-2
CASSRTGGYEQYF
TGCGCCAGCAGTAGGACAGGGGGCTACGAGCAGTACTTC
>TRBJ2-7|NA|NA|TRBV4-2
CASSQDPRGYEQYF
TGTGCCAGCAGCCAAGATCCCAGAGGCTACGAGCAGTACTTC
>TRBJ2-2|TRBD1|NA|TRBV29-1
CSAGIQGAGELFF
TGCAGCGCCGGGATACAGGGGGCCGGGGAGCTGTTTTTT
>TRBJ2-2|NA|few|TRBV28
CASTRTAPNTGELFF
TGTGCCAGCACCCGGACAGCGCCGAACACCGGGGAGCTGTTTTTT
>TRBJ2-1|TRBD1|NA|TRBV6-6
CASSYDRGMIF
TGTGCCAGCAGTTACGACAGGGGGATGATCTTC
>TRBJ2-3|TRBD2|NA|TRBV5-4
CASSVGLAGDTQYF
TGTGCCAGCAGCGTTGGCTTAGCGGGAGATACGCAGTATTTT
>TRBJ1-1|NA|NA|TRBV11-3
CASSPGVFTEAFF
TGTGCCAGCAGCCCAGGGGTTTTCACTGAAGCTTTCTTT
>TRBJ2-3|NA|NA|TRBV2
CASSRTYTDTQYF
TGTGCCAGCTCCAGGACTTACACAGATACGCAGTATTTT
>TRBJ2-1|NA|NA|TRBV10-2
CASSDSRGLTYNEQFF
TGCGCCAGCAGTGACTCCAGGGGTCTGACGTACAATGAGCAGTTCTTC
>TRBJ2-4|TRBD1|NA|TRBV19
CASNRDSTKNIQYF
TGTGCCAGTAACAGGGACAGTACCAAAAACATTCAGTACTTC
>TRBJ2-5|TRBD2|few|TRBV4-1
CASSQDPGGETQYF
TGCGCCAGCAGCCAAGATCCGGGGGGGGAGACCCAGTACTTC
>TRBJ2-1|TRBD1|few|TRBV18
CASSPLNEGQAYNEQFF
TGTGCCAGCTCACCTCTAAATGAGGGACAGGCCTACAATGAGCAGTTCTTC
>TRBJ1-4|NA|NA|TRBV18
CASSPDREKLFF
TGTGCCAGCTCACCCGACAGGGAAAAACTGTTTTTT
>TRBJ1-1|TRBD1|NA|TRBV15
CATSPRRGTGITEAFF
TGTGCCACCAGTCCGAGGAGGGGGACAGGGATCACTGAAGCTTTCTTT
>TRBJ1-1|TRBD1|NA|TRBV5-1
CASSPQTGKTNTEAFF
TGCGCCAGCAGCCCTCAGACAGGGAAAACGAACACTGAAGCTTTCTTT
>TRBJ1-2|NA|NA|TRBV4-1
CASSPWGGKDYGYTF
TGCGCCAGCAGCCCCTGGGGGGGGAAGGACTATGGCTACACCTTC
>TRBJ2-5|NA|NA|TRBV5-1
CASSLNLGEEETQYF
TGCGCCAGCAGCTTGAATTTGGGGGAGGAAGAGACCCAGTACTTC
>TRBJ1-1|NA|NA|TRBV5-1
CASSQGIRNTEAFF
TGCGCCAGCAGCCAGGGCATACGGAACACTGAAGCTTTCTTT